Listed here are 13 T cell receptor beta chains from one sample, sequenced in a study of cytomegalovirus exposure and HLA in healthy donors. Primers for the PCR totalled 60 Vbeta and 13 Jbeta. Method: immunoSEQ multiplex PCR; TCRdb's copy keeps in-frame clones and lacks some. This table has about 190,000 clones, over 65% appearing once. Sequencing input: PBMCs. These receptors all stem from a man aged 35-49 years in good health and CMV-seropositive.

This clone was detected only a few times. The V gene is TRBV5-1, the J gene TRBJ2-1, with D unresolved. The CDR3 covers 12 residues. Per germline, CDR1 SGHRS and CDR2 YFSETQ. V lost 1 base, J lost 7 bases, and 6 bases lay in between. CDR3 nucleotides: TGCGCCAGCAGCTTGTCGGGTAATGAGCAGTTCTTC. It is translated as CASSLSGNEQFF.

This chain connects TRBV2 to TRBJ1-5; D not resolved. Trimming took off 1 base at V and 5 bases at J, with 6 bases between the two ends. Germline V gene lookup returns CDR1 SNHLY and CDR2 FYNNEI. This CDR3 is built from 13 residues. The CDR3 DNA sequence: TGTGCCAGCAGTGAAGAAACGGATCAGCCCCAGCATTTT. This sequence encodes CASSEETDQPQHF.

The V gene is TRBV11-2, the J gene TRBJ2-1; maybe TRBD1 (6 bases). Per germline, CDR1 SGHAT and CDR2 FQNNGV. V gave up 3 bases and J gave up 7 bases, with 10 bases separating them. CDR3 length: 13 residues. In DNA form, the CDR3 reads TGTGCCAGCAGCTTCGCAGGGGCTAATGAGCAGTTCTTC. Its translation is CASSFAGANEQFF.

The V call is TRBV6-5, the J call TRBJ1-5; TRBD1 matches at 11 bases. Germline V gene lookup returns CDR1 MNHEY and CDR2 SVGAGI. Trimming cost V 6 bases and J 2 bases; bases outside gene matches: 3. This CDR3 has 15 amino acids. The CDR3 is CASSQGQGGNQPQHF. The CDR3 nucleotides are TGTGCCAGCAGCCAGGGACAGGGGGGCAATCAGCCCCAGCATTTT.

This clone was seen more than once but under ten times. DNA of the CDR3: TGTGCCAGCAGCTACCCGGGACAGGGACCAACTAATGAAAAACTGTTTTTT. As protein: CASSYPGQGPTNEKLFF. The chain carries TRBV7-8 and TRBJ1-4, with 9 bases fitting TRBD1. The CDR3 has 17 amino acids. CDR1 is SGHVS, CDR2 FQNEAQ, per germline. V dropped 4 bases and J dropped 0; count of bases not matched to a gene: 6.

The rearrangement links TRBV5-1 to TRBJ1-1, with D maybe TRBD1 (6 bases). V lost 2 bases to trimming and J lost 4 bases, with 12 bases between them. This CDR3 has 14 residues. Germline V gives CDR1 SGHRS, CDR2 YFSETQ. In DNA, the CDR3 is TGCGCCAGCAGCTTTACAGGGACGGGCACTGAAGCTTTCTTT. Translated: CASSFTGTGTEAFF.

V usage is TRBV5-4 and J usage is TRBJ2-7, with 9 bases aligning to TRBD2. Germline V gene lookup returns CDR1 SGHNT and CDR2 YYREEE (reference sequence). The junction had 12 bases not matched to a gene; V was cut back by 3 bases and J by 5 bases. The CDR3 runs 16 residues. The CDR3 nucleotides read TGTGCCAGCAGCTCTTGGGGAGCGGGAGGCTACCACGAGCAGTACTTC. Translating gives CASSSWGAGGYHEQYF.

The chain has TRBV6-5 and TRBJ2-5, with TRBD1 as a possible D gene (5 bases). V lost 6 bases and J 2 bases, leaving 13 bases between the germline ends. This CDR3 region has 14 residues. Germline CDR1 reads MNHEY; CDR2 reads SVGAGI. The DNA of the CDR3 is TGTGCCAGCAGCCCGACAGACCCTCAAGAGACCCAGTACTTC. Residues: CASSPTDPQETQYF.

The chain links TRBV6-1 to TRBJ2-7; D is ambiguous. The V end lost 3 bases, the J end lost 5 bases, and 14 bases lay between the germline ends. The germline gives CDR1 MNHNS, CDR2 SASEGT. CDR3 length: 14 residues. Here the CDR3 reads CASSETFSRNEQYF. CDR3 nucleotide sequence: TGTGCCAGCAGTGAGACTTTCTCTAGGAACGAGCAGTACTTC.

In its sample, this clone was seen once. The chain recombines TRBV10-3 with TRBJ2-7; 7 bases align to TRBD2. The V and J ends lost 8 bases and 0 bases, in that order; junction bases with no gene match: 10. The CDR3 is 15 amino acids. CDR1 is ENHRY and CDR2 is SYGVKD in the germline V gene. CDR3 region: CAIPAQRGVSYEQYF. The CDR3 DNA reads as TGTGCCATCCCAGCCCAGCGGGGCGTCTCCTACGAGCAGTACTTC.

CDR3 sequence (DNA): TGTGCCATCCGGGGGGGGTCCTACGAGCAGTACTTC. Amino acid sequence: CAIRGGSYEQYF. J is TRBJ2-7 and V is TRBV6-5; 8 bases fit TRBD2. Germline V gives CDR1 MNHEY, CDR2 SVGAGI. The CDR3 runs to 12 residues. V dropped 10 bases and J dropped 1; count of bases not matched to a gene: 3.

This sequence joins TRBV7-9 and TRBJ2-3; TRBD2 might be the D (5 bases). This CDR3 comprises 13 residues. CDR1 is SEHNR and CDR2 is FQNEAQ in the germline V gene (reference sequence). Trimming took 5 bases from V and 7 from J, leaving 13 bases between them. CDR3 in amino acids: CASSGSGDYTQYF. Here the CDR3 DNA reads TGTGCCAGCAGCGGGAGTGGTGATTATACGCAGTATTTT.

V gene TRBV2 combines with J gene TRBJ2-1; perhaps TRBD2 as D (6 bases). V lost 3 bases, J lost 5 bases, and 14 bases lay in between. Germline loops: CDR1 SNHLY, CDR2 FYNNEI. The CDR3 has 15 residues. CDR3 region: CASSEDGTGNNEQFF. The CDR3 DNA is TGTGCCAGCAGTGAGGACGGGACTGGGAACAATGAGCAGTTCTTC.